This T cell receptor (beta chain) was profiled in a study of blood T cell repertoires in COVID-19. Background on the study: The United States, Italy and Spain were the sources of the acute and convalescent COVID-19 samples.

Under the authors' procedure: It was from reference gene primer amplification that nucleated cell counts were estimated. Libraries were prepared by immunoSEQ multiplex PCR; TCRdb keeps only in-frame clonotypes and omits some of them. That table furnishes V, J and clone size, whereas the DNA furnished D and trimming. The sample records 200,000 to 250,000 clones, roughly 85% being singletons. CDR3 length equals 14 residues. Trimming shortened V by 4 bases and J by 0 bases, and 9 bases separated the two germline ends. In germline, CDR1 is MNHEY, CDR2 SMNVEV (reference sequence). Sequenced: peripheral blood. This chain connects TRBV27 to TRBJ1-1, with D perhaps matching TRBD1 (5 bases). The sequence derives from a woman aged 70-85 years with COVID-19, enrolled during active disease. Here the CDR3 reads CASSYRGMNTEAFF. DNA of the CDR3: TGTGCCAGCAGTTACCGGGGGATGAACACTGAAGCTTTCTTT.